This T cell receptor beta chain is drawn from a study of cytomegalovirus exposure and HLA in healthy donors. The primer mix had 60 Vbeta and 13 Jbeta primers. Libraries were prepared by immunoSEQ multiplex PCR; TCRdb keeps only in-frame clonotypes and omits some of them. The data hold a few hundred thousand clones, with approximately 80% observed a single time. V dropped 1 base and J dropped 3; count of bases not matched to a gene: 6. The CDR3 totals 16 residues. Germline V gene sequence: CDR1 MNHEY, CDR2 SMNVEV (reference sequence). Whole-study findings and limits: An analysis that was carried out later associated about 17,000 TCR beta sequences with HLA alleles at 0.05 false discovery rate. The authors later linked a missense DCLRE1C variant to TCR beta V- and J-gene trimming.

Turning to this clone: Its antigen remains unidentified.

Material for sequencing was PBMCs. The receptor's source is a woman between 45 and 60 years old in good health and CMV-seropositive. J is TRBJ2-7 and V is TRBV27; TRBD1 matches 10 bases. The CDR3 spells CASSLYGQGESYEQYF. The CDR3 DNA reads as TGTGCCAGCAGTTTATACGGACAGGGGGAGAGCTACGAGCAGTACTTC.